The present TCR beta chain was sequenced within a study of blood T cell dynamics during melanoma immunotherapy. Study at large: Metastatic melanoma patients received first-line pembrolizumab or nivolumab plus ipilimumab.

The method was immunoSEQ multiplex PCR; TCRdb's version includes in-frame clones alone and lacks a portion of them. Of about 10,000 clones in the sample, approximately 90% were seen once. The CDR3 is made up of 15 amino acids. The germline V gene has CDR1 MGHRA and CDR2 YSYEKL. V lost 1 base and J lost 2, with 11 bases in between. Study findings and constraints: The study could not tell melanoma-specific clones from general immune activation.

Points on this clone: The target antigen is unknown.

Time point specified: pre-treatment baseline. Apart from two fast progressors, RECIST 1.1 response was judged 12 weeks post-infusion. The receptor comes from a human donor with melanoma. Sequencing was performed on blood, taken from a patient treated with checkpoint blockade. The J gene is TRBJ2-5, the V gene TRBV4-1; unclear D gene. The CDR3 DNA reads TGCGCCAGCAGCCAAGCGAACGCAGCACAAGAGACCCAGTACTTC. It encodes CASSQANAAQETQYF.